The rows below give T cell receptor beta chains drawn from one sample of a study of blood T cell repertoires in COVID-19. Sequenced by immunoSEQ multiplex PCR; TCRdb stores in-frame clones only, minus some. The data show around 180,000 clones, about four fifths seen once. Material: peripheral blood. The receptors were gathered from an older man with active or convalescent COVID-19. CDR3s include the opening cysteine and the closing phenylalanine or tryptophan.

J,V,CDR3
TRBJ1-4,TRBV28,CASSLVVRGLGEKLFF
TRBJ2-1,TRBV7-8,CASSLRRTSLYNEQFF
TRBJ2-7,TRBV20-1,CSARDSDEQYF
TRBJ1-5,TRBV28,CASRGGQASSNQPQHF
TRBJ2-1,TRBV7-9,CASSLMSIDEQFF
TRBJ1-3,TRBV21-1,CASRISTPGQGNSGNTIYF
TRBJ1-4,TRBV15,CATSRDRDSNEKLFF
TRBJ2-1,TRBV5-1,CASSPSTAGPYNEQFF
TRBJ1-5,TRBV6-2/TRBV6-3,CASSYTQGLYQPQHF
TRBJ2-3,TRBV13,CASSLEPPAMYF
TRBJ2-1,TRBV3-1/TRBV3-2,CASSQDWKQNNEQFF
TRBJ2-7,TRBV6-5,CASSRTTGGAGEQYF
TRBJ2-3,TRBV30,CAWSQRGTQYF
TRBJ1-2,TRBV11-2,CASSLLLWAEEGYTF
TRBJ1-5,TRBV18,CASSPGTGGSNQPQHF
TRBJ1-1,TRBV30,CAWSGQENTEAFF
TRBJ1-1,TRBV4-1,CASSQDIGNTEAFF
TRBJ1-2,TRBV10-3,CAIAGDRDYYTF
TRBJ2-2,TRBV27,CASSFSGVVGELFF
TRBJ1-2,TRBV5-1,CASSLQGDYGYTF
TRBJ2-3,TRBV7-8,CASSLRAGTSGTDTQYF
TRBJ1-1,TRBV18,CASSPDRGRAEAFF
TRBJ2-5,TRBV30,CAWGTGSGQETQYF
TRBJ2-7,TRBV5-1,CASSKGQGSYEQYF
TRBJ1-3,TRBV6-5,CASSYQGYSGNTIYF
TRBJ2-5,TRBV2,CASSLRQGGETQYF
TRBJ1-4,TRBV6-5,CASSFQGQHNEKLFF
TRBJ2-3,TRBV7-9,CASSQLLTGDTDTQYF
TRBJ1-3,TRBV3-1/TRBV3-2,CASSQPRGGSSGNTIYF
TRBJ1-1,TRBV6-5,CAGGTGNTEAFF
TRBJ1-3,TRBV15,CATSSRDRGAGNTIYF
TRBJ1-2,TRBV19,CASSPGSRLGYTF
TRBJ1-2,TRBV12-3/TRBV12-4,CASSPGFYGYTF
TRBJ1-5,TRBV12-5,CASGLGQGSNQPQHF
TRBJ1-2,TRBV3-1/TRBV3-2,CASSQDRNYGYTF
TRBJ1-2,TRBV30,CAWKAGAGGYGYTF
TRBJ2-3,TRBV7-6,CASSPGLAGPGDLADTQYF
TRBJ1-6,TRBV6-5,CASSYATGDSPLHF
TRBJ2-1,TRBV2,CASLGANYEQFF
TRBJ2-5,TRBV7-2,CASSFGSGEYPGYF
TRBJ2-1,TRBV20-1,CSASPTSGNPGNEQFF